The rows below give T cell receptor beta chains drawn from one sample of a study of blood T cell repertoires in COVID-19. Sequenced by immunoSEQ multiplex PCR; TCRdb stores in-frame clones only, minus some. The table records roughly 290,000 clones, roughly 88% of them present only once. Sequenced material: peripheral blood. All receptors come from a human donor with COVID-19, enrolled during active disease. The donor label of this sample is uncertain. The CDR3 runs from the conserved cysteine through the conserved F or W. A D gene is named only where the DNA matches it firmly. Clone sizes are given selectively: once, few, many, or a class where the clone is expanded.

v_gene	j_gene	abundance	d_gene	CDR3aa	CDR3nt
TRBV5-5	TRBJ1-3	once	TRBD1	CASSLPTGTESIYF	TGTGCCAGCAGCCTACCGACAGGGACGGAGTCCATATATTTT
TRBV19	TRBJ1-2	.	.	CASSIARGGWNYGYTF	TGTGCCAGTAGCATCGCCCGGGGAGGGTGGAACTATGGCTACACCTTC
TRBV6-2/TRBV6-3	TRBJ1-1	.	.	CASSYLFGRENTEAFF	TGTGCCAGCAGTTACCTGTTCGGCAGGGAGAACACTGAAGCTTTCTTT
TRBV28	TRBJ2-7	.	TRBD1	CASRRDRDSSYEQYF	TGTGCCAGCAGAAGAGACAGGGATTCCTCCTACGAGCAGTACTTC
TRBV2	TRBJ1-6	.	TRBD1	CASTPDRGLPNSPLHF	TGTGCCAGCACCCCGGACAGGGGCCTTCCGAATTCACCCCTCCACTTT
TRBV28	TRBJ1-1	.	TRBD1	CASPRGRNTEAFF	TGTGCCAGCCCCAGGGGGAGGAACACTGAAGCTTTCTTT
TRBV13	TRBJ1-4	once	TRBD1	CASSSKNRGTFGRNEKLFF	TGTGCCAGCAGTTCGAAAAACAGGGGGACATTTGGACGCAATGAAAAACTGTTTTTT
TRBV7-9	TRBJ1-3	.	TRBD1	CASSLDRDRGNTIYF	TGTGCCAGCAGCTTAGACCGGGACAGAGGAAACACCATATATTTT
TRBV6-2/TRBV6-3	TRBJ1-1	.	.	CASSYSRGNTEAFF	TGTGCCAGCAGTTACTCTCGGGGAAACACTGAAGCTTTCTTT
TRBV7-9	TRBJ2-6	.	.	CASSLARGGAGANVLTF	TGTGCCAGCAGCTTAGCGCGAGGAGGCGCTGGGGCCAACGTCCTGACTTTC
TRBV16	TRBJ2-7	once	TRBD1	CASSSPGQGALRGSYEQYF	TGTGCCAGCAGCTCCCCGGGACAGGGAGCCCTGAGAGGGTCCTACGAGCAGTACTTC
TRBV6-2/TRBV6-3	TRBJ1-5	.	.	CASSLQGWNQPQHF	TGTGCCAGCAGTCTGCAGGGTTGGAATCAGCCCCAGCATTTT
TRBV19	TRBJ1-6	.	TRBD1	CASSIRDSNSPLHF	TGTGCCAGTAGTATTCGGGACAGTAATTCGCCCCTCCACTTT
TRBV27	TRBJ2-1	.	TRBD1	CASSTSDRGRRDEQFF	TGTGCCAGCAGTACCAGCGACAGGGGCCGGCGGGATGAGCAGTTCTTC
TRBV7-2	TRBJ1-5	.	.	CASSSLGVGQPQHF	TGTGCCAGCAGCTCCCTTGGAGTTGGTCAGCCCCAGCATTTT
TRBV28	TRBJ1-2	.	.	CASNQGDIWGYTF	TGTGCCAGCAATCAAGGGGACATATGGGGCTACACCTTC
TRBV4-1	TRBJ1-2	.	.	CASSQDLGLRILYGYTF	TGCGCCAGCAGCCAAGATCTTGGACTGCGGATCCTCTATGGCTACACCTTC
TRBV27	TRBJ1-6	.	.	CASSFSGNSPLHF	TGTGCCAGCAGTTTTAGTGGTAATTCACCCCTCCACTTT
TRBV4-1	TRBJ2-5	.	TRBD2	CASSQDYGTGGRPGETQYF	TGCGCCAGCAGCCAAGATTACGGGACGGGAGGGCGGCCTGGGGAGACCCAGTACTTC
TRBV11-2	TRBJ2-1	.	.	CASSLAEAANEQFF	TGTGCCAGCAGCTTAGCCGAAGCCGCCAATGAGCAGTTCTTC
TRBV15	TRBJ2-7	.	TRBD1	CATSRTGGAEEQYF	TGTGCCACCAGCCGGACAGGGGGCGCGGAAGAGCAGTACTTC
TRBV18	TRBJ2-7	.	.	CASSPPNPSEQYF	TGTGCCAGCTCACCACCTAATCCGTCCGAGCAGTACTTC
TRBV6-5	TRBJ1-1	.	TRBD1	CASTTDREAEAFF	TGTGCCAGCACCACGGACAGGGAGGCTGAAGCTTTCTTT
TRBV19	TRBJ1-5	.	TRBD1	CASSSDRKQPQHF	TGTGCCAGTAGTTCGGACAGGAAACAGCCCCAGCATTTT
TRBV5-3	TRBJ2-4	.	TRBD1	CARTGRDRGRESKNIQYF	TGTGCCAGAACTGGTCGGGACAGGGGGAGGGAGTCCAAAAACATTCAGTACTTC
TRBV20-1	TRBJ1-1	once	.	CSASGAVTEAFF	TGCAGTGCTAGTGGGGCTGTCACTGAAGCTTTCTTT
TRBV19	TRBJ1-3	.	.	CASTMATALPGNTIYF	TGTGCCAGTACCATGGCAACAGCCCTCCCTGGAAACACCATATATTTT
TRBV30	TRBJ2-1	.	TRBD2	CAWSVLAGANEQFF	TGTGCCTGGAGTGTACTAGCGGGGGCCAATGAGCAGTTCTTC
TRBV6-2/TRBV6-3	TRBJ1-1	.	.	CASSYTPGKNTEAFF	TGTGCCAGCAGTTACACCCCAGGAAAGAACACTGAAGCTTTCTTT
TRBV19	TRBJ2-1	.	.	CASPPRRGGSDEQFF	TGTGCCAGTCCCCCCCGGAGGGGGGGGTCGGATGAGCAGTTCTTC
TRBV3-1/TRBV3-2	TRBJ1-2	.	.	CASSQVRGNYGYTF	TGTGCCAGCAGCCAAGTGCGGGGTAACTATGGCTACACCTTC
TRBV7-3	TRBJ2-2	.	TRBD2	CASNPGLAGAGELFF	TGTGCCAGCAACCCGGGACTAGCGGGAGCCGGGGAGCTGTTTTTT
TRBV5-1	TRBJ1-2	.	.	CASSLDPAGGYTF	TGCGCCAGCAGCTTGGATCCGGCGGGAGGCTACACCTTC
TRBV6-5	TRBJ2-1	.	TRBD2	CASSGLAGAAEQFF	TGTGCCAGCAGCGGACTAGCGGGGGCGGCTGAGCAGTTCTTC
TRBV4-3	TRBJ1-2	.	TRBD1	CASSQGTGPLYGYTF	TGCGCCAGCAGCCAGGGGACAGGACCCTTATACGGCTACACCTTC
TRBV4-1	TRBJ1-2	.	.	CASSQGRQASTNYGYTF	TGCGCCAGCAGCCAAGGAAGGCAGGCTTCTACTAACTATGGCTACACCTTC
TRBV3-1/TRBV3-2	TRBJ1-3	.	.	CASSQVPIGNTIYF	TGTGCCAGCAGCCAAGTCCCAATCGGAAACACCATATATTTT
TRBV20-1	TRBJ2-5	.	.	CSAAQETQYF	TGCAGTGCGGCCCAAGAGACCCAGTACTTC
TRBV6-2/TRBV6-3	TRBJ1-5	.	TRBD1	CASSSDRGAQPQHF	TGTGCCAGCAGTTCCGACAGGGGGGCCCAGCCCCAGCATTTT
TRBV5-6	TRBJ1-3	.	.	CASSGSVGRFSGNTIYF	TGTGCCAGCAGCGGTTCGGTGGGGCGTTTCTCTGGAAACACCATATATTTT
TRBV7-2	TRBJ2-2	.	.	CASSPITGTGELFF	TGTGCCAGCAGCCCGATTACGGGGACCGGGGAGCTGTTTTTT